One and the same sample provided the 7 T cell receptor beta chains below, sequenced in a study of neurological immune-mediated disorders. TCRdb used MiXCR to reprocess the 5' RACE reads, holding one entry per CDR3 protein. The sample records under 85,000 distinct CDR3 sequences, roughly 13% being singletons. Source material: PBMCs. The receptors shown here come from a woman between 50 and 59 years old in good health.

This clonotype was counted many times. The rearrangement uses TRBV9 and TRBJ2-1; D unclear. The CDR3 is 15 amino acids. Looked up from germline, CDR1 is SGDLS and CDR2 is YYNGEE. Trimming removed 4 bases from V and 4 bases from J, with 15 bases in between. The CDR3 region has the DNA TGTGCCAGCAGCCCCCAGTTTGGTAATTACAATGAGCAGTTCTTC. Translated: CASSPQFGNYNEQFF.

This clonotype was seen ten or more times. The CDR3 DNA is TGTGCCAGCAGCTTTTCGGCCAATTCACCCCTCCACTTT. This translates into CASSFSANSPLHF. This chain joins TRBV5-5 and TRBJ1-6; D gene uncertain. CDR1 and CDR2 (germline): SGHKS, YYEKEE (reference sequence). V was pared by 2 bases and J by 7 bases, with 7 bases between. The CDR3 extends over 13 amino acids.

Many counts were recorded for this clonotype. The genes are TRBV5-1 and TRBJ1-4; TRBD1 aligns across 7 bases. The ends lost 5 bases at V and 0 bases at J; junction bases unmatched: 7. This CDR3 has 16 residues. The V gene's germline CDR1 is SGHRS and CDR2 YFSETQ. The DNA of the CDR3 is TGCGCCAGCAGGAAGGGGGCCACCACAACTAATGAAAAACTGTTTTTT. It translates to CASRKGATTTNEKLFF.

This clonotype was detected many times. This chain connects TRBV5-5 to TRBJ2-3; the match to TRBD2 covers 9 bases. The V segment lost 0 bases and the J segment 0 bases; nucleotides outside the gene matches: 5. CDR1 is SGHKS, CDR2 YYEKEE, per germline (reference sequence). The CDR3 has 17 residues. CDR3 nucleotide sequence: TGTGCCAGCAGCTTGGGTGCGGGAGGGCCGAGCACAGATACGCAGTATTTT. Translating it yields CASSLGAGGPSTDTQYF.

This clonotype appeared many times. The chain uses TRBV20-1 and TRBJ1-6; TRBD1 aligns across 7 bases. The V gene's germline CDR1 is DFQATT and CDR2 SNEGSKA (reference sequence). This CDR3 contains 14 residues. V shed 6 bases and J 7 bases; nucleotides not matched to a gene: 9. The chain's CDR3 is CSARIDRVNSPLHF. CDR3 in DNA: TGCAGTGCCCGGATTGACAGGGTGAATTCACCCCTCCACTTT.

This clonotype was counted many times. V and J are TRBV7-2 and TRBJ2-3; D is unclear. The CDR3 contains 12 residues. With 5 bases removed from V and 5 bases from J, the gap between germline ends came to 8 bases. Germline V lookup: CDR1 SGHTA, CDR2 FQGNSA. For the CDR3, the DNA is TGTGCCAGCAGCCCCTCGATAGATACGCAGTATTTT. This codes for CASSPSIDTQYF.

Comments on this clonotype: One end of the junction varies from germline; a read error may be responsible. This chain links TRBV7-3 with TRBJ2-1; 8 bases map to TRBD2. The length of the CDR3 is 15 residues. CDR1 and CDR2 (germline): SGHTA, FQGTGA. The CDR3 coding sequence is TGTGTCAGCAGCCGCAATCGGGAGGGCCGGAATGAGCAGTTCTTT. The encoded protein is CVSSRNREGRNEQFF.